The subject of this entry is one TCR beta chain. Its antigen remains undetermined. No base qualities exist here, and no much larger clone lies one base off it. TCRbeta CDR3 regions were amplified from genomic DNA by means of the immunoSEQ Assay, a bias-controlled multiplex PCR. The paper's data handling went like this. Within the assay, amplification of reference gene primers was used to estimate how many nucleated cells each sample contained. To quantify the absolute abundance of each unique TCRbeta CDR3 rearrangement, sequence reads were collapsed and filtered. Productive Simpson clonality was computed per sample as the square root of Simpson's diversity index over productive rearrangements. This is the immuneACCESS table as TCRdb keeps it, with only in-frame sequences that have V and J called. A part of the clones is gone; compared with another copy, unresolved V genes explain less than half, and the rest is unexplained. V, J and clone size reflect that table, while D and trimming were determined from the DNA. The sample table records 250,000 to 300,000 clones; roughly 85% of these occur just once. 5.1% of the sample is in the top ten clones.

The collaborating institutions used their own protocols to collect whole blood in K2EDTA tubes. For TCRbeta analysis, collaborator samples were shipped as frozen whole blood, as isolated PBMCs, or as DNA extracted from either sample type. The sample comes from a study of blood T cell repertoires in COVID-19 (dated by TCRdb to about 2020). About the study as a whole: Samples from collaborators originated in the United States, Italy and Spain and spanned both the acute and convalescent phases of COVID-19. The prospective study material was composed of cDNA or gDNA derived from T cells, B-cell-depleted T cells, or PBMCs. The dataset comprised deeply sampled blood TCRbeta repertoires from subjects exposed to, actively infected with, or recovered from COVID-19. The repertoires were released in a freely available public database intended as a resource for research on the immune response to SARS-CoV-2. Samples came from the ongoing ImmuneRACE study (first 160 participants) plus 1,254 subjects from 6 global collaborators. Nearly every sample came with metadata listing a de-identified subject ID, COVID-19 status, age in years and sex. Where HLA class I and class II types were available, the types were taken from metadata supplied by the sample provider, not from assay-based typing. Paper-wide results and their limitations: The amount of clinical and demographic metadata varied by source and participant and was provided uncurated.

The sequenced sample consisted of peripheral blood. The clonotype originates from a man in his fifties or sixties with active or convalescent COVID-19.

The DNA reads TGCGCCAGCAGCCACCTACAGGTTCTCGGGGAGCTGTTTTTT. This encodes CASSHLQVLGELFF. Here the chain combines TRBV4-1 and TRBJ2-2, and TRBD1 may be the D gene, going by 5 matching bases. The CDR3 spans 14 residues, from the cysteine through the phenylalanine. The DNA shown is the 42-base CDR3, in frame from base 1. CDR1 and CDR2 (MGHRA, YSYEKL) derive from the germline V gene. Between the V and J ends, shortened by 3 bases and 7 bases respectively, the junction contains 12 bases.